The 25 T cell receptor beta chains listed next were all sequenced from one sample in a study of response to subunit inactivated influenza vaccine. TCRdb redid the calling of the RT-PCR reads with MiXCR, one entry per CDR3 protein. The table shows more than 550,000 distinct CDR3 sequences, with 10% to 15% occurring only once. Sample: PBMCs from blood, taken on the day of vaccination. Every receptor here comes from a man aged 50 to 59 who received an inactivated influenza vaccine.

This clonotype has more than one count but fewer than ten. The CDR3 here is CSAPRSFSNTGELFF. DNA of the CDR3: TGCAGTGCTCCCAGGTCATTCTCTAACACCGGGGAGCTGTTTTTT. The chain carries TRBV20-1 and TRBJ2-2; no definite D call. The germline gives CDR1 DFQATT, CDR2 SNEGSKA (reference sequence). The V end was cut by 5 bases, the J end by 2 bases, with 15 bases between. The CDR3 covers 15 residues.

V and J are TRBV5-8 and TRBJ2-2; no reliable D call. CDR1 and CDR2 from the germline V gene are SGHTS and YDEGEE. The germline V and J ends were trimmed by 4 bases and 0 bases, with 10 bases remaining between them. The CDR3 loop spans 15 amino acids. The CDR3 coding sequence is TGTGCCAGCAGCCGGTGGGCCCCGAACACCGGGGAGCTGTTTTTT. Protein: CASSRWAPNTGELFF.

This clonotype was observed a handful of times. The gene calls are TRBV9 and TRBJ2-3; D is perhaps TRBD1 or TRBD2 (5 bases each). Between the trimmed V and J ends, which lost 0 bases and 0 bases, there was a span of 11 bases. This CDR3 comprises 16 residues. Germline values: CDR1 SGDLS, CDR2 YYNGEE. CDR3 nucleotides: TGTGCCAGCAGCGTAGACGGGGCATCTAGCACAGATACGCAGTATTTT. Translation gives CASSVDGASSTDTQYF.

This chain links TRBV12-3 or TRBV12-4 with TRBJ2-3; D unresolved. V shed 6 bases and J shed 3 bases, with 16 bases lying between them. The CDR3 runs to 15 residues. CDR3 sequence (DNA): TGTGCCAGCAGCCCTTCTCAATATCGGACAGATACGCAGTATTTT. Its protein is CASSPSQYRTDTQYF.

V and J are TRBV4-3 and TRBJ2-1; 13 nucleotides line up with TRBD2. CDR3 length: 17 amino acids. Germline V gene lookup returns CDR1 LGHNA and CDR2 YSLEER. J lost 8 bases, V lost 0 bases, and 7 bases had no gene match. The CDR3 loop is CASSQDPTSGREDEQFF. CDR3 sequence (DNA): TGCGCCAGCAGCCAAGACCCAACTAGCGGGAGGGAGGATGAGCAGTTCTTC.

The chain carries TRBV11-3 and TRBJ2-7; D is perhaps TRBD1 (10 bases). Germline V CDR1 and CDR2: SGHNT, YENEEA. There are 21 residues in the CDR3. V was shortened by 4 bases and J by 4 bases, with 35 bases between the two germline ends. This CDR3 is CASSSGTGALTSGGSWYEQYF. In DNA form, the CDR3 reads TGTGCCAGCAGCTCCGGGACAGGGGCCCTGACTAGCGGAGGCTCTTGGTACGAGCAGTACTTC.

The chain is built from TRBV7-9 and TRBJ2-3, with D tentatively TRBD1 (6 bases). Per the germline V gene, CDR1 is SEHNR and CDR2 is FQNEAQ (reference sequence). The V end was cut by 5 bases, the J end by 4 bases, with 13 bases between. The CDR3 is made up of 14 amino acids. In DNA, the CDR3 is TGTGCCAGCAGCCCAACAGGGATCGCAGATACGCAGTATTTT. This encodes CASSPTGIADTQYF. Using reference TRBV7-9 and TRBJ2-3 for the parts outside the CDR3, the full variable domain is DTGVSQNPRHKITKRGQNVTFRCDPISEHNRLYWYRQTLGQGPEFLTYFQNEAQLEKSRLLSDRFSAERPKGSFSTLEIQRTEQGDSAMYLCASSPTGIADTQYFGPGTRLTVL.

This clonotype showed up just a few times. The chain combines TRBV20-1 with TRBJ2-7; TRBD2 matches 10 bases. This CDR3 has 15 amino acids. The V gene end was trimmed by 0 bases and the J gene end by 11 bases; junction bases not matched to a gene: 13. CDR1 and CDR2 (germline): DFQATT, SNEGSKA (reference sequence). CDR3 sequence (DNA): TGCAGTGCTAGAGATCCTAGCGGGGGTCCCCTGATTGAGTACTTC. Amino acids: CSARDPSGGPLIEYF.

The chain combines TRBV2 with TRBJ2-1; D may be TRBD1 (6 bases). Germline CDR1 and CDR2: SNHLY and FYNNEI. V was clipped by 7 bases and J by 6 bases, with 19 bases between them. There are 15 residues in the CDR3. CDR3 in amino acids: CASKIGTSPGNEQFF. CDR3 nucleotide sequence: TGTGCCAGCAAAATCGGGACAAGCCCAGGCAATGAGCAGTTCTTC.

Only a few counts were recorded for this clonotype. V and J are TRBV5-1 and TRBJ1-2; TRBD1 agrees at 9 bases. The germline gives CDR1 SGHRS, CDR2 YFSETQ. This CDR3 is 17 amino acids long. V dropped 5 bases and J dropped 4; count of bases not matched to a gene: 15. CDR3 DNA: TGCGCCAGCAGTTCCGGGACAGGGCTCAACGCCTTCTATGGCTACACCTTC. Residues: CASSSGTGLNAFYGYTF.

This clonotype was seen more than once but under ten times. Here the CDR3 reads CASGPPGQVFYEQYF. CDR3 DNA sequence: TGTGCCAGCGGGCCGCCGGGACAGGTATTTTACGAGCAGTACTTC. The chain combines TRBV7-6 with TRBJ2-7, with 8 positions matching TRBD1. J gave up 4 bases and V 8 bases, and 13 bases lay outside the gene matches. The CDR3 sequence is 15 residues long. Germline V gene sequence: CDR1 SGHVS, CDR2 FNYEAQ.

This clonotype was seen only a few times. The V and J genes are TRBV4-3 and TRBJ2-2; TRBD1 agrees at 11 bases. Per germline, CDR1 LGHNA and CDR2 YSLEER. The CDR3 is 20 residues long. The J segment lost 3 bases and the V segment lost 4 bases, leaving 16 bases of the junction unmatched. The DNA for the CDR3 is TGCGCCAGCAGCCCAAGCTTGGGACAGGGGGAAAGACTGTACACCGGGGAGCTGTTTTTT. This encodes CASSPSLGQGERLYTGELFF.

The chain links TRBV4-3 to TRBJ2-7; D unresolved. The germline V gene encodes CDR1 LGHNA and CDR2 YSLEER. The CDR3 sequence is 16 residues long. Trimming took 0 bases from V and 0 from J, leaving 12 bases between them. The CDR3 DNA reads as TGCGCCAGCAGCCAAGATGCTAGGCGGACCTCCTACGAGCAGTACTTC. It specifies CASSQDARRTSYEQYF.

This clonotype was seen only a few times. The V call is TRBV16, the J call TRBJ2-7, with a possible D match to TRBD2 (5 bases). There are 14 residues in the CDR3. The V end was cut by 1 base, the J end by 5 bases, with 12 bases between. The germline V gene encodes CDR1 KGHSY and CDR2 FQNENV. The CDR3 protein is CASSQFTASNEQYF. The CDR3 nucleotides read TGTGCCAGCAGCCAATTCACGGCTAGCAACGAGCAGTACTTC.

The rearrangement uses TRBV12-3 or TRBV12-4 and TRBJ2-7; 7 bases line up with TRBD1. With V trimmed by 2 bases and J by 3 bases, 4 bases remained unmatched. The CDR3 has 14 residues. The CDR3 DNA reads TGTGCCAGCAGTTTAAGCGGACAGGTCTACGAGCAGTACTTC. Encoded protein: CASSLSGQVYEQYF.

The chain has TRBV3-1 and TRBJ2-7; the match to TRBD2 covers 8 bases. There are 19 residues in the CDR3. V lost 0 bases, J lost 6 bases, and 19 bases stayed unmatched. Germline CDR1 and CDR2: LGHDT and YNNKEL (reference sequence). DNA of the CDR3: TGTGCCAGCAGCCAAGATCATACAGCGGGGGAGACGGCGGCCCGCGAGCAGTACTTC. Translated: CASSQDHTAGETAAREQYF.

This clonotype was picked up many times. The chain links TRBV4-3 to TRBJ1-2, with D hard to call. Trimming removed 0 bases at V and 2 bases at J, with 7 bases between. Germline V gene sequence: CDR1 LGHNA, CDR2 YSLEER. The CDR3 has 14 amino acids. In nucleotides, the CDR3 is TGCGCCAGCAGCCAAGAGGGTCTGAACTATGGCTACACCTTC. Residues: CASSQEGLNYGYTF.

The rearrangement links TRBV15 to TRBJ1-1; TRBD1 might be the D (5 bases). CDR1 LNHNV and CDR2 YYDKDF come from the germline V gene (reference sequence). The V end was cut by 0 bases, the J end by 9 bases, with 17 bases between. This CDR3 comprises 15 residues. The CDR3 is CATSRDPGTGEKAFF. The CDR3 nucleotides read TGTGCCACCAGCAGAGATCCAGGGACGGGCGAAAAAGCTTTCTTT.

This clonotype was seen just once. This chain joins TRBV27 and TRBJ2-1; D possibly matches TRBD1 or TRBD2 (6 bases each). V dropped 6 bases and J dropped 2 bases, with 11 bases sitting between them. Germline V gene data show CDR1 as MNHEY and CDR2 as SMNVEV (reference sequence). The CDR3 runs to 14 residues. The CDR3 region has the DNA TGTGCCAGCAGGAGGGGGGCAACCTACAATGAGCAGTTCTTC. The encoded protein is CASRRGATYNEQFF.

In this sample, this clonotype turned up a few times. This chain uses TRBV20-1 with TRBJ1-1; D not certain. The V end lost 0 bases, the J end lost 1 base, and 18 bases lay between the germline ends. Looked up from germline, CDR1 is DFQATT and CDR2 is SNEGSKA (reference sequence). The CDR3 totals 17 residues. CDR3 nucleotides: TGCAGTGCTAGAGAATCGGGGAAGGTGGTTTGGAACACTGAAGCTTTCTTT. Amino acids: CSARESGKVVWNTEAFF.

This clonotype was counted only a few times. This chain joins TRBV6-5 and TRBJ2-5; D ambiguous. The germline V gene encodes CDR1 MNHEY and CDR2 SVGAGI. The CDR3 runs 15 residues. V shed 4 bases and J shed 5 bases, with 17 bases lying between them. The CDR3 DNA is TGTGCCAGCAGTTCCGGTCCTCGAATCCACGAGACCCAGTACTTC. Translated, it gives CASSSGPRIHETQYF.

The chain combines TRBV28 with TRBJ2-3, with D perhaps TRBD1 (5 bases). This CDR3 comprises 16 residues. CDR1 and CDR2 (germline): MDHEN, SYDVKM. The V gene lost 2 bases and the J gene lost 5 bases, with 17 bases spanning the gap. CDR3 DNA: TGTGCCAGCAGTTTACCAGGGCACGCGTTTGGAGATACGCAGTATTTT. This sequence encodes CASSLPGHAFGDTQYF. Looking up the rest from reference TRBV28 and TRBJ2-3 gives the full variable domain: DVKVTQSSRYLVKRTGEKVFLECVQDMDHENMFWYRQDPGLGLRLIYFSYDVKMKEKGDIPEGYSVSREKKERFSLILESASTNQTSMYLCASSLPGHAFGDTQYFGPGTRLTVL.

This clonotype came up many times. CDR3 in DNA: TGTGCCATCAGTGCCAACACGGGGCTGCCCCAGCATTTT. Encoded protein: CAISANTGLPQHF. V and J are TRBV10-3 and TRBJ1-5; D is perhaps TRBD1 (5 bases). The CDR3 is made up of 13 amino acids. The V and J ends lost 4 bases and 9 bases respectively, with 13 bases between them. Germline CDR1 reads ENHRY; CDR2 reads SYGVKD.

This clonotype occurred a few times. The V gene is TRBV5-1, the J gene TRBJ2-7; D remains unclear. Germline CDR1 is SGHRS and CDR2 is YFSETQ. V was trimmed by 4 bases and J by 2 bases, leaving 10 bases between them. The CDR3 runs to 13 residues. CDR3 region: CASSGVVAYEQYF. DNA for the CDR3: TGCGCCAGCAGCGGGGTAGTCGCCTACGAGCAGTACTTC.

The J gene is TRBJ2-1, the V gene TRBV6-2 or TRBV6-3; TRBD2 aligns across 9 bases. Germline-derived CDR1 and CDR2 are MNHEY and SVGEGT. CDR3 length: 16 residues. J lost 7 bases, V lost 0 bases, and 7 bases had no gene match. The CDR3 reads CASSYSFGTSPNEQFF. Here the CDR3 DNA reads TGTGCCAGCAGTTACTCCTTCGGGACTAGCCCGAATGAGCAGTTCTTC.